This T cell receptor beta chain appears in the sequencing data of a study of blood T cell repertoires in COVID-19. About the study: Donors in the United States, Italy and Spain gave samples during acute or convalescent COVID-19. Nucleic acid was either cDNA or gDNA, and it came from T cells, B-cell-depleted T cells, or PBMCs.

Participants were aged roughly 18 to 89 years from roughly 26 US areas. V was shortened by 4 bases and J by 4 bases, with 5 bases between the two germline ends. Germline CDR1 and CDR2: SGDLS and YYNGEE. There are 11 residues in the CDR3. The method was immunoSEQ multiplex PCR; TCRdb's version includes in-frame clones alone and lacks a portion of them. The repertoire has 270,000 or so clones, approximately 90% of them found once; the top ten carry over 2%. This chain uses TRBV9 with TRBJ1-2; unclear D gene. The sequence came from a woman aged 40 to 50 with acute COVID-19. Sequencing was performed on PBMCs or T cells enriched from blood (not recorded which). The CDR3 spells CASSTSYGYTF. CDR3 DNA sequence: TGTGCCAGCAGCACATCCTATGGCTACACCTTC.